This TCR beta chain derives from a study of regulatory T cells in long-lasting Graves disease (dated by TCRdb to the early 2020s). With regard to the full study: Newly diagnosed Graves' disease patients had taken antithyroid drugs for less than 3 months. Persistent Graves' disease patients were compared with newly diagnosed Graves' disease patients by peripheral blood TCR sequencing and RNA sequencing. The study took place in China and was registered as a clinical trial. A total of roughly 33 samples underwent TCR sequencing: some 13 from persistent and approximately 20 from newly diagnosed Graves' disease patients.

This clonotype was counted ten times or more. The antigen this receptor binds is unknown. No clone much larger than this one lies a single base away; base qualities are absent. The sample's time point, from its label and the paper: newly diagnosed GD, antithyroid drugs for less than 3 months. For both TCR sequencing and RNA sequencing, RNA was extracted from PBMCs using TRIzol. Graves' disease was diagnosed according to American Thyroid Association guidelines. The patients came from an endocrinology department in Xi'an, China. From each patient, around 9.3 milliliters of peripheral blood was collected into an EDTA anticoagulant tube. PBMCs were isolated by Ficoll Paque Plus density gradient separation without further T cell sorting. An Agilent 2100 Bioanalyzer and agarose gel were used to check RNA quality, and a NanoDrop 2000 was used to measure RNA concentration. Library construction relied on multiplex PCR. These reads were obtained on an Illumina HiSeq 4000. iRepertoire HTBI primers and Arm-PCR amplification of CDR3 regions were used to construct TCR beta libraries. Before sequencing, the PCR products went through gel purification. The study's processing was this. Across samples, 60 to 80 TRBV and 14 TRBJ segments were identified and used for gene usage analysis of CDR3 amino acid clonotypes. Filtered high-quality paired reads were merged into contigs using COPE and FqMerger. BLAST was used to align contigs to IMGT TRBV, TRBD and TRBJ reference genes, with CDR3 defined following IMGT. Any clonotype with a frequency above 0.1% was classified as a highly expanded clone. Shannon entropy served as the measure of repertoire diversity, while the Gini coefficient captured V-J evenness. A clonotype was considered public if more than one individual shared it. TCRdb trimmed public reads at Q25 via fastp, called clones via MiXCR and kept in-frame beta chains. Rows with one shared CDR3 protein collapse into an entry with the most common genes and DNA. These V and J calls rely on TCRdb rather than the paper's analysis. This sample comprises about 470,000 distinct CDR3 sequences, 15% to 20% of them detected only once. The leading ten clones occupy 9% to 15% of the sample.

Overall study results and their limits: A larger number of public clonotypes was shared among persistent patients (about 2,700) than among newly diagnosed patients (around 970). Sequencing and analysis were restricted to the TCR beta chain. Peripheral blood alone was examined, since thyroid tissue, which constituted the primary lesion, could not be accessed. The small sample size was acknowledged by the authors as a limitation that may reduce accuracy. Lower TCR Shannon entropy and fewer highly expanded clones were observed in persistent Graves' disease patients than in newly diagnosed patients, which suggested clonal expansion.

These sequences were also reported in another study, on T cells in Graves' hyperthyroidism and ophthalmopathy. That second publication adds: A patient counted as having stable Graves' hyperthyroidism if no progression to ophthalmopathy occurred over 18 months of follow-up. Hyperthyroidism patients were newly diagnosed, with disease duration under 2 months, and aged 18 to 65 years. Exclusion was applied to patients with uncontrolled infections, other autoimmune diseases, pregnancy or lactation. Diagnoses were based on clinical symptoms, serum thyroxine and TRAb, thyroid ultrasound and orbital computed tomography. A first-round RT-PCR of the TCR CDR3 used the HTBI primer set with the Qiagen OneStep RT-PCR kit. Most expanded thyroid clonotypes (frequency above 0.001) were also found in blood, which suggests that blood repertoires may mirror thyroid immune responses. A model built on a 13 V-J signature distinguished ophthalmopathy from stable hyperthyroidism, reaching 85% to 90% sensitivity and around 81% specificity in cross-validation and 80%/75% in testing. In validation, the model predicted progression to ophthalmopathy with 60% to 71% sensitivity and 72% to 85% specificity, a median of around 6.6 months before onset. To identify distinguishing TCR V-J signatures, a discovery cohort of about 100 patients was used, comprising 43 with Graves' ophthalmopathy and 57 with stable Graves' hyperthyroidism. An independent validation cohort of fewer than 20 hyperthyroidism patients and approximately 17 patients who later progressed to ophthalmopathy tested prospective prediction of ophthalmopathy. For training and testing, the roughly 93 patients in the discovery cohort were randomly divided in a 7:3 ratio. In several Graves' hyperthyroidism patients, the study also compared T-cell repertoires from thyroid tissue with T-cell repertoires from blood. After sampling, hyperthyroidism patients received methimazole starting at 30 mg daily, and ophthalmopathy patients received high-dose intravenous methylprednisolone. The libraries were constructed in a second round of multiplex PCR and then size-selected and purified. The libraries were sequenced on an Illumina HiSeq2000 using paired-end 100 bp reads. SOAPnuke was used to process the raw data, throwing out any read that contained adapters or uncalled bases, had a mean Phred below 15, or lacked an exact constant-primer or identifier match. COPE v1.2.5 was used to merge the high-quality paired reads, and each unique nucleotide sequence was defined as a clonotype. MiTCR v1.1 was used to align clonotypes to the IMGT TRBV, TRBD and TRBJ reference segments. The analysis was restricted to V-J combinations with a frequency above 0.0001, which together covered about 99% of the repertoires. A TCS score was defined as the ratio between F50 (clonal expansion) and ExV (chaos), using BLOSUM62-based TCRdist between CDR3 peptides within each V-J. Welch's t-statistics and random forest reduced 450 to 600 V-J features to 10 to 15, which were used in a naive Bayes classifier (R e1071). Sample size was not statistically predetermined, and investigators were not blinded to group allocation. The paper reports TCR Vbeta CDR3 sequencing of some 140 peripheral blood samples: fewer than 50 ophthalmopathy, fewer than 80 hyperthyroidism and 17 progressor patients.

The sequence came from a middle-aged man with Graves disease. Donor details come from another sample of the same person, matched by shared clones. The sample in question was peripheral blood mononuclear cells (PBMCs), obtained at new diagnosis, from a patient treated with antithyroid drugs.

The CDR3 region has the sequence CASSLGLSSYEQYF. The sequenced DNA is TGTGCCAGCAGCTTAGGGCTAAGCTCCTACGAGCAGTACTTC. The chain is made from TRBV7-2 and TRBJ2-7; the D gene cannot be named for sure. The CDR3 starts with the cysteine, ends with the phenylalanine, and has 14 residues. Just CDR3 DNA is preserved here, 42 bases in frame from base 1. CDR1 and CDR2 are read off the germline V gene as SGHTA and FQGNSA. At the junction V is shortened by 1 base and J by 0 bases, with 7 bases in between.